Following are 13 T cell receptor beta chains from one sample sequenced in a study of spatial heterogeneity in lung cancer. Points from the study as a whole: Higher tumor mutation counts went along with higher counts of expanded intratumoral alpha and beta TCRs.

Antigen specificity for these receptors is unknown. As for time point: sample taken at primary tumor resection. TCRdb redid the calling of the 5' RACE reads with MiXCR, one entry per CDR3 protein. The sample lists about 16,000 distinct CDR3 sequences, approximately 6.5% occurring once. Sequenced material: lung tumor tissue, taken at surgery. These receptor sequences come from a female donor with early-stage non-small cell lung cancer.

By its share, this clonotype is medium-sized (0.01 to 0.1%). This beta chain appears as a stray read in a library generated for alpha chains; its size is not informative. This chain uses TRBV5-6 with TRBJ2-3; TRBD1 matches 9 bases. In germline, CDR1 is SGHDT, CDR2 YYEEEE. The CDR3 covers 17 residues. The J segment lost 0 bases and the V segment lost 4 bases, leaving 9 bases of the junction unmatched. CDR3: CASSTLTGGSSTDTQYF. In DNA, the CDR3 is TGTGCCAGCAGCACACTAACAGGGGGCTCTAGCACAGATACGCAGTATTTT.

Many counts were recorded for this clonotype. Because this beta chain is a stray read in a library intended to capture alpha chains, its abundance should not be given much weight. The V call is TRBV7-9, the J call TRBJ2-5, with 8 bases that match TRBD2. This CDR3 is 15 amino acids long. Germline V gene sequence: CDR1 SEHNR, CDR2 FQNEAQ (reference sequence). With 3 bases clipped from V and 2 bases from J, the junction kept 5 bases outside the gene matches. The CDR3 protein is CASSFGGGQQETQYF. The CDR3 DNA is TGTGCCAGCAGCTTCGGCGGGGGGCAACAAGAGACCCAGTACTTC.

Comment on this clonotype: In a library made to pick up alpha chains, this beta chain is a stray read with a size that means little. The chain joins TRBV6-5 to TRBJ2-3; D is possibly TRBD2 (5 bases). Trimming removed 2 bases at V and 5 bases at J, with 8 bases between. The CDR3 is made up of 13 amino acids. Germline V gene sequence: CDR1 MNHEY, CDR2 SVGAGI. The CDR3 loop reads CASSYAGLDTQYF. DNA for the CDR3: TGTGCCAGCAGTTACGCGGGTCTAGATACGCAGTATTTT.

This clonotype was seen ten or more times. The junction does not match germline at one end; this may be a read error. This beta chain was picked up by a library intended for alpha chains and is off target, so its count carries little meaning. The CDR3 DNA follows: TGTGCCAGCAGTCTACGGACAGGGAACCCTGAAGCTTTCTTT. As protein: CASSLRTGNPEAFF. The chain couples TRBV27 to TRBJ1-1; TRBD1 matches 8 bases. The CDR3 contains 14 residues. The germline V gene encodes CDR1 MNHEY and CDR2 SMNVEV (reference sequence).

This clonotype has at least ten counts. This beta chain represents an off-target read in a library built for alpha chains; its size is of limited meaning. This chain's CDR3 is CSARDLMDGSNQPQHF. In nucleotides, the CDR3 is TGCAGTGCTAGAGATTTGATGGACGGTAGCAATCAGCCCCAGCATTTT. V and J are TRBV20-1 and TRBJ1-5, with D unresolved. CDR3 length equals 16 residues. Between the trimmed V and J ends, which lost 0 bases and 0 bases, there was a span of 12 bases. Germline loops: CDR1 DFQATT, CDR2 SNEGSKA (reference sequence).

This clonotype was detected many times. This beta chain turned up in a library designed for alpha chains; as an off-target read, its abundance says little. The chain links TRBV9 to TRBJ2-5; TRBD2 matches 10 bases. Germline V gives CDR1 SGDLS, CDR2 YYNGEE. J gave up 5 bases and V 0 bases, and 13 bases lay outside the gene matches. The CDR3 contains 18 residues. CDR3 region: CASSVAPSGGLGRETQYF. CDR3 sequence (DNA): TGTGCCAGCAGCGTAGCTCCTAGCGGGGGCCTGGGGAGGGAGACCCAGTACTTC.

This clonotype is deemed medium-sized. A library prepared for alpha chains yielded this beta chain as an off-target read; its size is of little meaning. The V gene is TRBV7-2, the J gene TRBJ2-1; the D gene is possibly TRBD1 (6 bases). The germline V gene has CDR1 SGHTA and CDR2 FQGNSA. CDR3 length equals 12 residues. V was cut by 5 bases and J by 10 bases, with 12 bases left in between. The CDR3 coding sequence is TGTGCCAGCAGCGGGGCAGGGGTGGAGCAGTTCTTC. Translating it yields CASSGAGVEQFF. The variable domain in full, completed from reference TRBV7-2 and TRBJ2-1, reads GAGVSQSPSNKVTEKGKDVELRCDPISGHTALYWYRQSLGQGLEFLIYFQGNSAPDKSGLPSDRFSAERTGGSVSTLTIQRTQQEDSAVYLCASSGAGVEQFFGPGTRLTVL.

This clonotype occurred a few times. The library was prepared for alpha chains; this beta chain is a stray read, so its frequency means little. The V gene is TRBV14, the J gene TRBJ2-3; 7 bases align to TRBD2. CDR1 and CDR2 from the germline V gene are SGHDN and FVKESK. CDR3 length: 16 residues. The V segment lost 5 bases and the J segment 0 bases; nucleotides outside the gene matches: 8. The CDR3, as DNA: TGTGCCAGCAGCTTTCTAGCGGCCTATAGCACAGATACGCAGTATTTT. Encoded protein: CASSFLAAYSTDTQYF.

This clonotype came up many times. This beta chain came through as a stray read in a library set up for alpha chains, and its size says little. The CDR3 here is CASSEALNRGYTF. The CDR3 DNA follows: TGTGCCAGCAGTGAAGCTCTAAACCGTGGCTACACCTTC. The gene calls are TRBV2 and TRBJ1-2; D is undetermined. The CDR3 covers 13 residues. CDR1 SNHLY and CDR2 FYNNEI come from the germline V gene. Trimming shortened V by 0 bases and J by 7 bases, and 9 bases separated the two germline ends.

This clonotype was found many times. Because this beta chain is a stray read in a library intended to capture alpha chains, its abundance should not be given much weight. The V and J genes are TRBV4-1 and TRBJ2-2; D is possibly TRBD2 (6 bases). The CDR3 length is 16 residues. Deletions cut 4 bases from V and 2 bases from J, with 14 bases between. Germline V CDR1 and CDR2: MGHRA, YSYEKL. CDR3 nucleotides: TGCGCCAGCAGCCTAAGACTAGGACCTAACACCGGGGAGCTGTTTTTT. As protein: CASSLRLGPNTGELFF.

As to this clonotype: A clone one base away is much larger, so this may be a read error. This beta chain came through as a stray read in a library set up for alpha chains, and its size says little. The V gene is TRBV2, the J gene TRBJ1-5; D ambiguous. CDR1 and CDR2 (germline): SNHLY, FYNNEI. Trimming stripped 8 bases from V and 7 bases from J, with 15 bases between. This CDR3 is 13 amino acids long. Here the CDR3 reads CASGAQANQPQHF. In DNA form, the CDR3 reads TGTGCCAGCGGCGCGCAGGCTAACCAGCCCCAGCATTTT.

This clonotype was seen repeatedly, ten times or more. The size of this beta chain means little, since it is a stray read in a library made for alpha chains. J is TRBJ2-4 and V is TRBV4-2; 7 bases are shared with TRBD2. This CDR3 has 16 amino acids. Germline V gives CDR1 LGHNA, CDR2 YNFKEQ. The V gene end was trimmed by 4 bases and the J gene end by 6 bases; junction bases not matched to a gene: 12. CDR3 loop: CASSPSLASGVNIQYF. CDR3 DNA: TGTGCCAGCAGCCCCTCACTGGCTAGCGGCGTAAACATTCAGTACTTC.

This clonotype was observed a handful of times. Since the library was made to target alpha chains, this beta chain is a stray read and its abundance is not meaningful. The chain is built from TRBV7-2 and TRBJ2-7, with 8 bases fitting TRBD2. This CDR3 is 14 amino acids long. The germline V gene encodes CDR1 SGHTA and CDR2 FQGNSA. J was trimmed by 5 bases and V by 2 bases; bases with no gene match: 5. DNA for the CDR3: TGTGCCAGCAGCTTACGAGCGGGGGCCCACGAGCAGTACTTC. Its protein product is CASSLRAGAHEQYF.